This is a list of T cell receptor beta chains from one sample in a study of T cells after somatic rescue of genetic block. Assay used: immunoSEQ multiplex PCR; TCRdb lists only in-frame clones, some missing. Of about 67,000 clones in the sample, about 90% were seen once. The sequenced sample was peripheral blood mononuclear cells (PBMCs). Receptors were obtained from a man aged 35 to 55. CDR3s include the opening cysteine and the closing phenylalanine or tryptophan. The D gene is left open where the match is weak. Only some rows state a clone size, as once, few, many or a class for expanded clones.

TRBD2	TRBV7-8	TRBJ2-2	once	CASSLGVAGGPNTGELFF	TGTGCCAGCAGCTTGGGGGTCGCGGGGGGCCCGAACACCGGGGAGCTGTTTTTT
-	TRBV10-3	TRBJ1-6	-	CAISEGSSPLHF	TGTGCCATCAGTGAGGGGAGTTCACCCCTCCACTTT
TRBD1	TRBV4-2	TRBJ2-3	-	CASSAGTDTDTQYF	TGTGCCAGCAGCGCAGGGACAGACACAGATACGCAGTATTTT
-	TRBV18	TRBJ1-1	once	CASSVTGSVRVNTEAFF	TGTGCCAGCTCAGTAACAGGGTCGGTCCGAGTGAACACTGAAGCTTTCTTT
-	TRBV5-1	TRBJ2-5	-	CASSLRELETQYF	TGCGCCAGCAGCTTGCGGGAGCTGGAGACCCAGTACTTC
-	TRBV4-1	TRBJ2-2	-	CASSPYTGELFF	TGCGCCAGCAGCCCCTACACCGGGGAGCTGTTTTTT
-	TRBV7-3	TRBJ2-6	-	CASSLWGRATGANVLTF	TGTGCCAGCAGCTTATGGGGGCGGGCCACTGGGGCCAACGTCCTGACTTTC
-	TRBV25-1	TRBJ2-3	-	CASRPTGRIDTQYF	TGTGCCAGCAGGCCAACTGGGAGAATAGATACGCAGTATTTT
TRBD2	TRBV7-6	TRBJ2-1	-	CASSELAGAGDEQFF	TGTGCCAGCAGCGAGCTAGCGGGAGCTGGGGATGAGCAGTTCTTC
-	TRBV18	TRBJ2-5	-	CASSPPGRETQYF	TGTGCCAGCTCACCACCGGGGCGAGAGACCCAGTACTTC
TRBD2	TRBV19	TRBJ2-1	-	CATLRRGGLSNEQFF	TGTGCCACCTTGCGTCGGGGGGGTCTCAGCAATGAGCAGTTCTTC
-	TRBV7-9	TRBJ1-1	-	CASSLAGPNTEAFF	TGTGCCAGCAGCTTAGCGGGGCCAAACACTGAAGCTTTCTTT
TRBD1	TRBV27	TRBJ2-7	once	CASSVRQGRNEQYF	TGTGCCAGCAGTGTGCGACAGGGTCGGAACGAGCAGTACTTC
-	TRBV28	TRBJ1-5	-	CASSLFDQPQHF	TGTGCCAGCAGTTTATTCGATCAGCCCCAGCATTTT
-	TRBV7-9	TRBJ1-2	-	CASSLITGIRGYTF	TGTGCCAGCAGCTTAATTACAGGGATTCGTGGCTACACCTTC
-	TRBV6-5	TRBJ1-6	-	CASSYTSRGNLLSLHF	TGTGCCAGCAGTTACACCTCCAGGGGAAACCTGTTATCCCTCCACTTT